Presented here are 27 T cell receptor beta chains from one specimen sequenced in a study of blood T cells in healthy people across ages. With a J-beta primer mix and a sample-barcoded 5' primer, a second PCR ran about 7 to 12 cycles. MiXCR was run by TCRdb on the 5' RACE reads, yielding one entry per CDR3 protein. The table includes 650,000 to 800,000 distinct CDR3 sequences, roughly 44% detected once. Sequencing input: blood. Receptors originate from a man in his 60s in good health.

In this sample, this clonotype turned up once. The V call is TRBV3-1, the J call TRBJ2-1, with no clear D. Germline V lookup: CDR1 LGHDT, CDR2 YNNKEL (reference sequence). CDR3 size: 14 residues. Trimming left V 1 base short and J 6 bases short, with 10 bases between. CDR3 nucleotides: TGTGCCAGCAGCCAAGCCCGAGCGATCAATGAGCAGTTCTTC. Translation gives CASSQARAINEQFF.

This clonotype was counted between two and nine times. This may be a read error, as it is one base from a much larger clone. This sequence joins TRBV7-8 and TRBJ2-1, with D unresolved. This CDR3 comprises 13 residues. CDR1 is SGHVS and CDR2 is FQNEAQ in the germline V gene. V was shortened by 0 bases and J by 5 bases, with 5 bases between the two germline ends. CDR3: CASSLAVDNEQFF. The CDR3 DNA is TGTGCCAGCAGCTTAGCGGTTGACAATGAGCAGTTCTTC.

The gene calls are TRBV6-2 or TRBV6-3 and TRBJ2-7; no definite D call. V was pared by 6 bases and J by 2 bases, with 17 bases between. This CDR3 has 15 amino acids. Germline-derived CDR1 and CDR2 are MNHEY and SVGEGT. CDR3 nucleotide sequence: TGTGCCAGCAGCCCACCCGGGTTTGTAACCTACGAGCAGTACTTC. This translates into CASSPPGFVTYEQYF.

V gene TRBV7-9 combines with J gene TRBJ1-1, with D uncertain. Germline V gene sequence: CDR1 SEHNR, CDR2 FQNEAQ (reference sequence). Trimming removed 0 bases at V and 10 bases at J, with 15 bases between. The CDR3 runs to 14 residues. The CDR3 here is CASSLAGGGMLAFF. The CDR3 nucleotides are TGTGCCAGCAGCTTAGCGGGAGGCGGGATGCTAGCTTTCTTT.

The CDR3 is CASSLFLNTQYF. The CDR3 DNA reads TGTGCCAGCAGTTTATTCCTGAATACGCAGTATTTT. The rearrangement uses TRBV28 and TRBJ2-3; unclear D gene. CDR1 is MDHEN, CDR2 SYDVKM, per germline. V lost 1 base and J lost 7, with 6 bases in between. The CDR3 consists of 12 residues.

This clonotype appeared a single time. The chain employs TRBV10-2 and TRBJ2-7; D is undetermined. The J call may be faulty, since TRBJ2-5 better matches the DNA end. The germline V gene has CDR1 WSHSY and CDR2 SAAADI. This CDR3 has 16 amino acids. CDR3 residues: CASSGLSVGWEETQYF. The DNA for the CDR3 is TGCGCCAGCAGTGGGCTAAGCGTAGGATGGGAAGAGACCCAGTACTTC.

Here the CDR3 DNA reads TGTGCCAGCAGCTGGACAGGAAAAACTGAAGCTTTCTTT. Protein product: CASSWTGKTEAFF. This chain links TRBV7-3 with TRBJ1-1; 7 bases map to TRBD1. CDR1 and CDR2 from the germline V gene are SGHTA and FQGTGA. Trimming removed 4 bases from V and 5 bases from J; junction bases left unmatched: 4. The CDR3 is 13 residues long.

This clonotype has only a few counts. This chain joins TRBV7-8 and TRBJ2-1; 8 bases are shared with TRBD2. The CDR3 has 19 amino acids. The V and J ends lost 4 bases and 6 bases, in that order; junction bases with no gene match: 20. Germline V gives CDR1 SGHVS, CDR2 FQNEAQ. In DNA form, the CDR3 reads TGTGCCAGCAGCTCGCGACCACCCTTCGGAGCGGGGGAGACCAATGAGCAGTTCTTC. It codes for CASSSRPPFGAGETNEQFF.

The rearrangement links TRBV7-9 to TRBJ1-1; perhaps TRBD1 as D (5 bases). The CDR3 spans 13 residues. CDR1 is SEHNR and CDR2 is FQNEAQ in the germline V gene (reference sequence). Trimming took 5 bases from V and 5 from J, leaving 12 bases between them. The CDR3 nucleotides read TGTGCCAGCAGCCAAGACAGTAATACTGAAGCTTTCTTT. Translated: CASSQDSNTEAFF.

This clonotype was recorded at least ten times. The chain combines TRBV27 with TRBJ2-1, with D perhaps matching TRBD1 or TRBD2 (5 bases each). Between the trimmed V and J ends, which lost 5 bases and 6 bases, there was a span of 11 bases. Germline V gene lookup returns CDR1 MNHEY and CDR2 SMNVEV (reference sequence). The CDR3 is made up of 13 amino acids. The CDR3 nucleotides read TGTGCCAGCAGTCCCCGGGGACCCAATGAGCAGTTCTTC. This translates into CASSPRGPNEQFF.

The chain is built from TRBV3-1 and TRBJ2-3; 9 bases fit TRBD1. Germline CDR1 LGHDT, CDR2 YNNKEL (reference sequence). J gave up 1 base and V 3 bases, and 5 bases lay outside the gene matches. This CDR3 is 16 amino acids long. This CDR3 reads CASSQGQGSGTDTQYF. CDR3 in DNA: TGTGCCAGCAGCCAGGGACAGGGCTCAGGCACAGATACGCAGTATTTT.

The chain employs TRBV24-1 and TRBJ2-7; D ambiguous. From germline, CDR1 is KGHDR and CDR2 SFDVKD. Trimming removed 4 bases from V and 4 bases from J, with 4 bases in between. The CDR3 has 11 residues. Written as DNA, the CDR3 is TGTGCCACCAGTGACAGGTACGAGCAGTACTTC. This translates into CATSDRYEQYF.

This clonotype has more than one count but fewer than ten. The chain uses TRBV5-6 and TRBJ2-1; D unresolved. The CDR3 covers 15 residues. V lost 3 bases and J lost 2, with 12 bases in between. Germline V lookup: CDR1 SGHDT, CDR2 YYEEEE. The CDR3 is CASSSRGGPYNEQFF. The DNA of the CDR3 is TGTGCCAGCAGCTCACGTGGCGGTCCCTACAATGAGCAGTTCTTC.

The rearrangement joins TRBV20-1 to TRBJ2-1; 15 bases line up with TRBD2. The V gene end was trimmed by 1 base and the J gene end by 0 bases; junction bases not matched to a gene: 7. The germline CDR1 and CDR2 sequences are DFQATT and SNEGSKA (reference sequence). This CDR3 contains 19 residues. In nucleotides, the CDR3 is TGCAGTGCTAGAGCCTCCGGGACTAGCGGGGGGAGCTCCTACAATGAGCAGTTCTTC. Encoded protein: CSARASGTSGGSSYNEQFF.

This sequence joins TRBV24-1 and TRBJ2-7, with TRBD1 as a possible D gene (5 bases). The germline gives CDR1 KGHDR, CDR2 SFDVKD. This CDR3 comprises 15 residues. Trimming cost V 4 bases and J 2 bases, with 14 bases left between them. Here the CDR3 reads CATSDPTSGTYEQYF. In nucleotides, the CDR3 is TGTGCCACCAGTGACCCCACTTCAGGGACCTACGAGCAGTACTTC.

The chain combines TRBV2 with TRBJ2-1; no reliable D call. TRBJ2-7 matches the DNA end more closely, so the J call is doubtful. Germline values: CDR1 SNHLY, CDR2 FYNNEI. The CDR3 consists of 14 residues. CDR3 sequence: CASSESAAYNEQYF. CDR3 DNA: TGTGCCAGCAGTGAGTCGGCAGCTTACAATGAGCAGTACTTC.

This clonotype was picked up a small number of times. The rearrangement uses TRBV6-5 and TRBJ1-2; D gene ambiguous. CDR3 length equals 12 residues. Germline lookup yields CDR1 MNHEY and CDR2 SVGAGI. V was pared by 4 bases and J by 6 bases, with 9 bases between. The CDR3 DNA reads as TGTGCCAGCAGTTCCGGGGTCGATGGCTACACCTTC. It is translated as CASSSGVDGYTF.

The chain has TRBV6-2 or TRBV6-3 and TRBJ2-7; 7 nucleotides agree with TRBD1. This CDR3 is 14 amino acids long. J lost 2 bases, V lost 6 bases, and 7 bases had no gene match. Germline assignment: CDR1 MNHEY and CDR2 SVGEGT. The CDR3 is CASSRNRGAYEQYF. In nucleotides, the CDR3 is TGTGCCAGCAGCCGGAACAGGGGAGCCTACGAGCAGTACTTC.

The CDR3 DNA follows: TGTGCCAGTATATCCCCAGGCCTAGCCAAAAACATTCAGTACTTC. Translation gives CASISPGLAKNIQYF. This chain links TRBV19 with TRBJ2-4; no firm D call. The germline V and J ends were trimmed by 7 bases and 0 bases, with 13 bases remaining between them. CDR1 is LNHDA and CDR2 is SQIVND in the germline V gene (reference sequence). The CDR3 has 15 amino acids.

This clonotype was seen more than once but under ten times. V usage is TRBV20-1 and J usage is TRBJ1-2; D unclear. The CDR3 runs to 15 residues. Germline V CDR1 and CDR2: DFQATT, SNEGSKA (reference sequence). V lost 0 bases, J lost 0 bases, and 11 bases lay in between. The CDR3 protein is CSARESGSSNYGYTF. The DNA for the CDR3 is TGCAGTGCTAGAGAGAGCGGTTCATCTAACTATGGCTACACCTTC.

This rearrangement joins TRBV30 to TRBJ1-6; D is possibly TRBD1 (6 bases). This CDR3 region has 13 residues. Germline V lookup: CDR1 GTSNPN, CDR2 SVGIG (reference sequence). V was pared by 3 bases and J by 10 bases, with 13 bases between. CDR3 residues: CAWRRQDSSPLHF. CDR3 in DNA: TGTGCCTGGAGGCGACAGGATAGCTCACCCCTCCACTTT.

This clonotype was counted between two and nine times. Being one base from a much bigger clone, this may be a read error. V gene TRBV5-1 combines with J gene TRBJ2-7; tentatively, D is TRBD2 (6 bases). The germline V gene encodes CDR1 SGHRS and CDR2 YFSETQ. The CDR3 extends over 14 amino acids. Trimming took off 4 bases at V and 1 base at J, with 12 bases between the two ends. CDR3 DNA: TGCGCCAGCAGCGCGAGGACTAAGTCCTACGAGCAGTACTTC. Amino acids: CASSARTKSYEQYF.

Worth noting for this clonotype: A junction end diverges from the germline sequence, so it may reflect a read error. This sequence joins TRBV6-2 or TRBV6-3 and TRBJ1-1; D not certain. The CDR3 is 14 amino acids. CDR1 MNHEY and CDR2 SVGEGT come from the germline V gene. Here the CDR3 DNA reads TGTGCCTGCAGTCTCACGGTTATGAACACTGAAGCTTTCTTT. Its translation is CACSLTVMNTEAFF.

The chain employs TRBV20-1 and TRBJ2-5, with 7 positions matching TRBD2. CDR3 length: 14 amino acids. Germline lookup yields CDR1 DFQATT and CDR2 SNEGSKA (reference sequence). V was clipped by 3 bases and J by 5 bases; unmatched bases: 9. DNA for the CDR3: TGCAGTGCTAGTCGCGCGATAGCGGGTGAGACCCAGTACTTC. It codes for CSASRAIAGETQYF.

J is TRBJ2-3 and V is TRBV6-5; unclear D gene. Trimming took off 5 bases at V and 2 bases at J, with 17 bases between the two ends. CDR3 length: 16 amino acids. In germline, CDR1 is MNHEY, CDR2 SVGAGI. CDR3 DNA: TGTGCCAGCAGTCCGGGTCTCCGGCCTATCACAGATACGCAGTATTTT. It is translated as CASSPGLRPITDTQYF.

In its sample, this clonotype was seen a few times. V is TRBV6-1 and J is TRBJ1-4, with TRBD1 identical over 9 bases. This CDR3 region has 12 residues. Germline loops: CDR1 MNHNS, CDR2 SASEGT. Trimming cost V 5 bases and J 15 bases; bases outside gene matches: 7. The CDR3 region is CASSFADRGMFF. CDR3 DNA sequence: TGTGCCAGCAGTTTCGCTGACAGGGGGATGTTTTTT.

This chain connects TRBV6-1 to TRBJ2-7; 8 nucleotides agree with TRBD2. The J call may be faulty, since TRBJ2-5 better matches the DNA end. Germline loops: CDR1 MNHNS, CDR2 SASEGT. This CDR3 has 17 amino acids. The CDR3 sequence: CASSEWVAGGLQETQYF. The CDR3 DNA reads as TGTGCCAGCAGTGAATGGGTCGCGGGGGGACTTCAAGAGACCCAGTACTTC.